This TCR beta chain was captured in a study of T cells in Graves' hyperthyroidism and ophthalmopathy. V gave up 4 bases and J gave up 8 bases, with 11 bases separating them. The germline gives CDR1 SGHTA, CDR2 FQGTGA. The CDR3 is made up of 12 amino acids. There were TCR beta CDR3 regions amplified from RNA transcripts. Carried out on the TCR CDR3, a first-round RT-PCR used the HTBI primer set. One entry per CDR3 protein, called by TCRdb with MiXCR from the multiplex PCR reads. The data contain about 760,000 distinct CDR3 sequences, 30% to 40% of them singletons. Stability of Graves' hyperthyroidism was defined as absent ophthalmopathy progression within 18 months.

Sequenced material: blood. The receptor was isolated from a woman aged 40 to 55 with Graves' hyperthyroidism. V usage is TRBV7-3 and J usage is TRBJ1-2; D ambiguous. The CDR3, as DNA: TGTGCCAGCAGCTCCATAGCGGGAGGCTACACCTTC. Translation gives CASSSIAGGYTF.